The 22 T cell receptor beta chains given below trace back to one sample, sequenced in a study of T cell responses to AZD1222 COVID-19 vaccine. Libraries were prepared by immunoSEQ multiplex PCR; TCRdb keeps only in-frame clonotypes and omits some of them. Of roughly 82,000 clones in the sample, 80% to 90% were seen once. The source material was peripheral blood, sampled on day 0 of AZD1222 vaccination. The receptors shown here come from an adult in good health.

The chain joins TRBV5-4 to TRBJ2-7; 8 bases agree with TRBD2. J was trimmed by 1 base and V by 0 bases; bases with no gene match: 6. The germline CDR1 and CDR2 sequences are SGHNT and YYREEE (reference sequence). This CDR3 has 16 residues. Written as DNA, the CDR3 is TGTGCCAGCAGCTTGGAGAGCGGGGGAATATCCTACGAGCAGTACTTC. Translating it yields CASSLESGGISYEQYF.

The gene calls are TRBV19 and TRBJ1-5, with D possibly being TRBD1 (5 bases). The CDR3 totals 16 residues. Trimming took 1 base from V and 4 from J, leaving 14 bases between them. Per the germline V gene, CDR1 is LNHDA and CDR2 is SQIVND (reference sequence). CDR3 sequence reads: CASSIAGNSLNQPQHF. The CDR3 nucleotides read TGTGCCAGTAGTATAGCAGGGAACAGCCTTAATCAGCCCCAGCATTTT. Full variable domain (remainder filled in from reference TRBV19 and TRBJ1-5): DGGITQSPKYLFRKEGQNVTLSCEQNLNHDAMYWYRQDPGQGLRLIYYSQIVNDFQKGDIAEGYSVSREKKESFPLTVTSAQKNPTAFYLCASSIAGNSLNQPQHFGDGTRLSIL.

V usage is TRBV15 and J usage is TRBJ1-5; D not certain. The CDR3 extends over 15 amino acids. V lost 0 bases, J lost 5 bases, and 11 bases lay in between. Germline V lookup: CDR1 LNHNV, CDR2 YYDKDF (reference sequence). CDR3 in DNA: TGTGCCACCAGCAGAGATAAGAGGGCGGATCAGCCCCAGCATTTT. It yields the protein CATSRDKRADQPQHF.

The rearrangement links TRBV7-9 to TRBJ1-4; TRBD1 matches 7 bases. The CDR3 is made up of 15 amino acids. The germline V gene encodes CDR1 SEHNR and CDR2 FQNEAQ (reference sequence). The trim removed 4 bases at V and 3 bases at J, leaving 5 bases unmatched. The CDR3 loop is CASSSGQVPNEKLFF. The CDR3 bases are TGTGCCAGCAGCTCCGGACAGGTCCCTAATGAAAAACTGTTTTTT.

The chain uses TRBV7-3 and TRBJ2-2; TRBD2 matches 11 bases. The CDR3 length is 17 residues. Germline assignment: CDR1 SGHTA and CDR2 FQGTGA. V was clipped by 1 base and J by 4 bases; unmatched bases: 5. The CDR3, as DNA: TGTGCCAGCAGCTTAATAGCGGGGGGGCCTCGCACCGGGGAGCTGTTTTTT. Its protein product is CASSLIAGGPRTGELFF.

The chain employs TRBV7-3 and TRBJ2-5, with D tentatively TRBD1 (5 bases). Germline V lookup: CDR1 SGHTA, CDR2 FQGTGA. V was trimmed by 4 bases and J by 2 bases, leaving 14 bases between them. The CDR3 has 15 residues. The CDR3 spells CASSSQAREQETQYF. DNA of the CDR3: TGTGCCAGCAGCTCCCAGGCCAGGGAACAAGAGACCCAGTACTTC.

V and J are TRBV24-1 and TRBJ2-3; D might be TRBD2 (7 bases). From germline, CDR1 is KGHDR and CDR2 SFDVKD. The CDR3 contains 15 residues. V was cut by 6 bases and J by 5 bases, with 17 bases left in between. In DNA, the CDR3 is TGTGCCACCAGTCAGGGACGAGGGGGGGAAGATACGCAGTATTTT. It encodes CATSQGRGGEDTQYF.

The chain recombines TRBV5-1 with TRBJ2-5; 8 bases align to TRBD2. Germline CDR1 and CDR2: SGHRS and YFSETQ. There are 15 residues in the CDR3. The V and J ends lost 4 bases and 4 bases, in that order; junction bases with no gene match: 9. CDR3: CASSPPGLAGETQYF. CDR3 bases: TGCGCCAGCAGCCCCCCCGGCCTAGCGGGAGAGACCCAGTACTTC.

V is TRBV9 and J is TRBJ2-3, with D perhaps matching TRBD1 (5 bases). The germline V gene encodes CDR1 SGDLS and CDR2 YYNGEE. V lost 0 bases and J 2 bases, leaving 10 bases between the germline ends. The CDR3 is 15 residues long. In DNA, the CDR3 is TGTGCCAGCAGCGTAGAAGGCAGGGTCACAGATACGCAGTATTTT. It codes for CASSVEGRVTDTQYF.

The chain links TRBV15 to TRBJ1-3; D is unresolved. The CDR3 spans 17 residues. CDR1 LNHNV and CDR2 YYDKDF come from the germline V gene (reference sequence). Trimming cost V 0 bases and J 0 bases, with 12 bases left between them. The CDR3 is CATSRDRSAGSGNTIYF. In DNA, the CDR3 is TGTGCCACCAGCAGAGATCGTTCGGCAGGCTCTGGAAACACCATATATTTT.

This chain joins TRBV19 and TRBJ1-5; maybe TRBD1 (5 bases). V lost 6 bases to trimming and J lost 2 bases, with 8 bases between them. Germline loops: CDR1 LNHDA, CDR2 SQIVND (reference sequence). The CDR3 covers 13 residues. The chain's CDR3 is CASRGGGNQPQHF. The CDR3 DNA reads TGTGCCAGTAGGGGAGGGGGCAATCAGCCCCAGCATTTT.

The chain joins TRBV11-2 to TRBJ1-3; no firm D call. CDR1 and CDR2 (germline): SGHAT, FQNNGV. V lost 5 bases and J 11 bases, leaving 22 bases between the germline ends. This CDR3 region has 15 residues. The CDR3 protein is CASSPSLPPTGPIYF. CDR3 bases: TGTGCCAGCAGCCCCTCGTTACCGCCCACCGGTCCCATATATTTT. Together with reference TRBV11-2 and TRBJ1-3, the CDR3 gives the full variable domain: EAGVAQSPRYKIIEKRQSVAFWCNPISGHATLYWYQQILGQGPKLLIQFQNNGVVDDSQLPKDRFSAERLKGVDSTLKIQPAKLEDSAVYLCASSPSLPPTGPIYFGEGSWLTVV.

The genes are TRBV7-9 and TRBJ2-2, with a possible D match to TRBD2 (5 bases). V shed 4 bases and J shed 0 bases, with 9 bases lying between them. This CDR3 has 15 amino acids. Per germline, CDR1 SEHNR and CDR2 FQNEAQ (reference sequence). CDR3 coding DNA: TGTGCCAGCAGCTCAACCGGGGCGAACACCGGGGAGCTGTTTTTT. It encodes CASSSTGANTGELFF.

The V and J genes are TRBV21-1 and TRBJ1-2. TRBV21-1 is flagged as a pseudogene. CDR3 length: 14 residues. For the CDR3, the DNA is TGTGCCAGCAGCAATAGGGAGAAGAACTATGGCTACACCTTC. This codes for CASSNREKNYGYTF.

This clone is a singleton in its sample. The chain carries TRBV7-8 and TRBJ1-1; a possible D gene is TRBD1 (6 bases). V lost 2 bases and J lost 4, with 14 bases in between. The germline CDR1 and CDR2 sequences are SGHVS and FQNEAQ. The CDR3 loop spans 15 amino acids. The CDR3 DNA reads TGTGCCAGCAGCTTAAGCTCAGGGGCAGGCACTGAAGCTTTCTTT. This gives the protein CASSLSSGAGTEAFF.

The chain couples TRBV27 to TRBJ1-2; possibly TRBD1 for D (6 bases). V was shortened by 4 bases and J by 4 bases, with 13 bases between the two germline ends. The germline V gene encodes CDR1 MNHEY and CDR2 SMNVEV (reference sequence). The CDR3 is made up of 14 amino acids. The CDR3 nucleotides are TGTGCCAGCAGTTACAAACAGGGTGGCTATGGCTACACCTTC. Its protein is CASSYKQGGYGYTF.

The genes are TRBV7-9 and TRBJ1-2, with D possibly matching TRBD1 (5 bases). V lost 1 base to trimming and J lost 1 base, with 13 bases between them. The CDR3 length is 16 residues. Looked up from germline, CDR1 is SEHNR and CDR2 is FQNEAQ (reference sequence). As DNA, the CDR3 is TGTGCCAGCAGCTTAGACGGGGGTATCAGTAACTATGGCTACACCTTC. Protein product: CASSLDGGISNYGYTF.

This sequence joins TRBV12-3 or TRBV12-4 and TRBJ2-7, with a possible D match to TRBD1 (6 bases). Trimming removed 6 bases from V and 7 bases from J, with 13 bases in between. CDR3 size: 12 residues. The CDR3 region is CASSRDTGEQYF. CDR3 DNA: TGTGCCAGCAGCAGGGACACTGGGGAGCAGTACTTC.

V and J are TRBV7-2 and TRBJ2-1, with unresolved D. The CDR3 is made up of 14 amino acids. V lost 3 bases and J 3 bases, leaving 9 bases between the germline ends. Germline V gives CDR1 SGHTA, CDR2 FQGNSA. The CDR3 DNA sequence: TGTGCCAGCAGCTTGTACGGCGTCTACAATGAGCAGTTCTTC. It translates to CASSLYGVYNEQFF.

V gene TRBV7-9 combines with J gene TRBJ2-1, with D maybe TRBD2 (6 bases). Germline V CDR1 and CDR2: SEHNR, FQNEAQ (reference sequence). Trimming left V 6 bases short and J 9 bases short, with 24 bases between. CDR3 length: 16 residues. The CDR3 here is CASSSPGLLLRSEQFF. The CDR3 nucleotides read TGTGCCAGCAGTTCCCCGGGACTCCTCCTAAGGAGTGAGCAGTTCTTC.

The chain couples TRBV5-8 to TRBJ1-3; no definite D call. The CDR3 has 15 residues. V was clipped by 2 bases and J by 3 bases, with 12 bases between them. In germline, CDR1 is SGHTS, CDR2 YDEGEE. In DNA form, the CDR3 reads TGTGCCAGCAGCTTCTCGGATTTCAGTGGAAACACCATATATTTT. Its translation: CASSFSDFSGNTIYF.

The rearrangement joins TRBV18 to TRBJ1-5, with D perhaps TRBD1 (5 bases). This CDR3 region has 17 residues. Trimming pared 0 bases from V and 2 bases from J, leaving 14 bases between. The germline V gene has CDR1 KGHSH and CDR2 LQKENI. CDR3 in DNA: TGTGCCAGCTCACCACCGAGGGTAGGGGTTGGCAATCAGCCCCAGCATTTT. Translating gives CASSPPRVGVGNQPQHF.